What follows is one T cell receptor beta chain and its context. Its cognate antigen is unknown. The CDR3 runs to 14 residues. CDR1 MNHEY and CDR2 SVGAGI come from the germline V gene. J gave up 1 base and V 8 bases, and 6 bases lay outside the gene matches. ViraFEST used viral peptide pools to expand antigen-specific CD4+ T cells before sequencing. Isolating CD4+ T cells followed more than eight days of culture. According to the study, vaccine recipients showed no prior SARS-CoV-2 infection and negative nucleocapsid antibodies. These data are taken from a study of vaccination effects on CD4 cells after COVID-19. The table came from immunoSEQ multiplex PCR; TCRdb's copy has only in-frame clones and leaves some out. The repertoire holds 65,000 to 90,000 clones, with 60% to 85% as singletons.

Sequenced here: CD4+ T cells from PBMCs cultured with SARS-CoV-2 spike peptides, sampled before COVID-19 vaccination. The sequence derives from a human donor who received a COVID-19 vaccine. The chain carries TRBV6-5 and TRBJ2-3, with 7 bases lining up with TRBD1. The chain's CDR3 is CASAPTGGTDTQYF. CDR3 nucleotide sequence: TGTGCCAGCGCACCAACAGGGGGCACAGATACGCAGTATTTT.